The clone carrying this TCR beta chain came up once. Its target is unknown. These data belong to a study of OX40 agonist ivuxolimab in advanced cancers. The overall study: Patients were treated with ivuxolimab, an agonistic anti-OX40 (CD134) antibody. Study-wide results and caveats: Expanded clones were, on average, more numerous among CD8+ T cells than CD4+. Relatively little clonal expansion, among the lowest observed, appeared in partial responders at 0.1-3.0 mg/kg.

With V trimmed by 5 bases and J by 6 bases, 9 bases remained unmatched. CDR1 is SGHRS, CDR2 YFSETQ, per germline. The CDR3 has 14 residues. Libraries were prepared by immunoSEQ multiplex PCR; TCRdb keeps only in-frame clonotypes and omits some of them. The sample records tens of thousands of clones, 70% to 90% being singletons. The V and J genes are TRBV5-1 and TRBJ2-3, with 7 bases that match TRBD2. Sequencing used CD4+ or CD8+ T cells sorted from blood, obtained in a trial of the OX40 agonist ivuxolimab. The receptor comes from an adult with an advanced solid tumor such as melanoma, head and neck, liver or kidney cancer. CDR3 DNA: TGCGCCAGCAGGGCAGGGAGGGGCCTGGATACGCAGTATTTT. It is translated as CASRAGRGLDTQYF.